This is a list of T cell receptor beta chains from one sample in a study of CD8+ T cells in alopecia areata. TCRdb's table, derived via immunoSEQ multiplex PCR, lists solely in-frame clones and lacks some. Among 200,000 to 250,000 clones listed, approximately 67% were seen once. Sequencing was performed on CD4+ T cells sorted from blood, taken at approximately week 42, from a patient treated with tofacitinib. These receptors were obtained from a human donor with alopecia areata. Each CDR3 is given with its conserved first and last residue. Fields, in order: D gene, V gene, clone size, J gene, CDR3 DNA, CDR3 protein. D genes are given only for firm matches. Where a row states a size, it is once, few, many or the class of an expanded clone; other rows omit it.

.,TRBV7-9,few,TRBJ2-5,TGTGCCAGCAGCAAGCGGGCGGGGAACTCCAATGTTGGGACCCAGTACTTC,CASSKRAGNSNVGTQYF
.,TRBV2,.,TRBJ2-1,TGTGCCAGCAGTGACGGGGAGCAGTTCTTC,CASSDGEQFF
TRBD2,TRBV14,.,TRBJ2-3,TGTGCCAGCAGCCAGCGGGGGGTGAGGGATACGCAGTATTTT,CASSQRGVRDTQYF
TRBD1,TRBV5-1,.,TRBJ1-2,TGCGCCAGCAGCCCGGACAGGGGTAACTATGGCTACACCTTC,CASSPDRGNYGYTF
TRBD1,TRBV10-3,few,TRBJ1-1,TGTGCCATGTCCCGGGACAGGGACGGTGGCGAAGCTTTCTTT,CAMSRDRDGGEAFF
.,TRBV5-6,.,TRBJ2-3,TGTGCCAGCAGCTTCAAAGGGGGTAGCACAGATACGCAGTATTTT,CASSFKGGSTDTQYF
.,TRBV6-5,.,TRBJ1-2,TGTGCCAGCGGTGGGGCCCCCCCCGTCTCTGGCTACACCTTC,CASGGAPPVSGYTF
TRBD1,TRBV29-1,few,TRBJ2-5,TGCAGCGTGGGTGACAGGGTAAAGACCCAGTACTTC,CSVGDRVKTQYF
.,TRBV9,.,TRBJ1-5,TGTGCCAGCAGCGCTGACAGTAGCAATCAGCCCCAGCATTTT,CASSADSSNQPQHF
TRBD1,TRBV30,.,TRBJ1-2,TGTGCCTGGAGGTCGACAGGGCTCTATGGCTACACCTTC,CAWRSTGLYGYTF
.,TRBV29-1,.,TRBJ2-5,TGCAGCGGGGCGGAAGAGACCCAGTACTTC,CSGAEETQYF
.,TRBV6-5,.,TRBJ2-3,TGTGCCAGCAGTCTCGGGACAAGGCGGACGGGTACGCAGTATTTT,CASSLGTRRTGTQYF
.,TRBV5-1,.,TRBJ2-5,TGCGCCAGCAGCCCCGGGGGACCACAAGAGACCCAGTACTTC,CASSPGGPQETQYF
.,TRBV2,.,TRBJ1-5,TGTGCCAGCAGTGGGGATGGTGAGCCCCAGCATTTT,CASSGDGEPQHF
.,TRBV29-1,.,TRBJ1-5,TGCAGCGTTGGGGACAGCAATCAGCCCCAGCATTTT,CSVGDSNQPQHF
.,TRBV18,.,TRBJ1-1,TGTGCCAGCTCACTCTCCGGGACAATAATTGAAGCTTTCTTT,CASSLSGTIIEAFF
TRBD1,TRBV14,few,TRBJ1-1,TGTGCCAGCAGCCCGCGGACAGGGTTCGACACTGAAGCTTTCTTT,CASSPRTGFDTEAFF
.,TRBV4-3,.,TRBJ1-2,TGCGCCAGCAGCCAAGATGCAGGGGTAGGTGGTGGCTACACCTTC,CASSQDAGVGGGYTF
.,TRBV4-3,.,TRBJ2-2,TGCGCCAGCAGCCAAGAGAGACAGATTAACACCGGGGAGCTGTTTTTT,CASSQERQINTGELFF
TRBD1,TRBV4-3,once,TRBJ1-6,TGCGCCAGCAGCCAAGGGGTAACAGGGGCCAATTCACCCCTCCACTTT,CASSQGVTGANSPLHF
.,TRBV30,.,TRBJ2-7,TGTGCCTGGAGTGTGGGCAGTACCTACGAGCAGTACTTC,CAWSVGSTYEQYF
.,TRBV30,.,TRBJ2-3,TGTGCCTGGAACCGGGGGACTACGCAGTATTTT,CAWNRGTTQYF
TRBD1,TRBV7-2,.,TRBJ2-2,TGTGCCAGCAGCTTGGGGGACAGGAACACCGGGGAGCTGTTTTTT,CASSLGDRNTGELFF
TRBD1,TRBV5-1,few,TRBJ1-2,TGCGCCAGCAGCTCGGAGGGACAGGGCCTCTATGGCTACACCTTC,CASSSEGQGLYGYTF
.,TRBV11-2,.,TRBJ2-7,TGTGCCAGCAGCCTCGGTCGTACTAGCTCCTACGAGCAGTACTTC,CASSLGRTSSYEQYF
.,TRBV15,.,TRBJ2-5,TGTGCCACCAGCCCCGGCTCGGGGGCGAAACAAGAGACCCAGTACTTC,CATSPGSGAKQETQYF
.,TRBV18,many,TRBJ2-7,TGTGCCAGCTCAGCACAGGGGACTCCTGCCTACGAGCAGTACTTC,CASSAQGTPAYEQYF
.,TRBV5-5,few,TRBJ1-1,TGTGCCAGCAGCCTAACTACGACAGGGAACACTGAAGCTTTCTTT,CASSLTTTGNTEAFF
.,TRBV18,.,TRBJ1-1,TGTGCCAGCTCACCACCGGCAGGGGTGAACACTGAAGCTTTCTTT,CASSPPAGVNTEAFF
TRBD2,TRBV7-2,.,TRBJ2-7,TGTGCCAGCAGCTTATCGGCTAGCGGGGTTGGGGAGCAGTACTTC,CASSLSASGVGEQYF
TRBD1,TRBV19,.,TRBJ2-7,TGTGCCAGTAGTGCAGGGGGCGGCTACGAGCAGTACTTC,CASSAGGGYEQYF
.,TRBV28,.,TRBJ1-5,TGTGCCAGCAGTTTGGGGGGAGTTCAGCCCCAGCATTTT,CASSLGGVQPQHF
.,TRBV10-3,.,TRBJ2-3,TGTGCCATCAGTGAGGACGGGGGTAAGGATACGCAGTATTTT,CAISEDGGKDTQYF
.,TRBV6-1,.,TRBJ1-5,TGTGCCAGCAGTGAAGTCCAGAGGGATCAGCCCCAGCATTTT,CASSEVQRDQPQHF
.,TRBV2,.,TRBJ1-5,TGTGCCAGCAGATTACTTCCAGAGAATCAGCCCCAGCATTTT,CASRLLPENQPQHF
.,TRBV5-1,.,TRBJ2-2,TGCGCCAGCAGCGTGGGACATGACAACGGGGAGCTGTTTTTT,CASSVGHDNGELFF
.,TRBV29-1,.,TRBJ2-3,TGCAGTTCGAAGGGGGGGATTATAGATACGCAGTATTTT,CSSKGGIIDTQYF
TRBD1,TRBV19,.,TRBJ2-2,TGTGCCAGTGCCGTCACAGGGGTCGTCGGGGAGCTGTTTTTT,CASAVTGVVGELFF
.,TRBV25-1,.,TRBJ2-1,TGTGCCAGCAGTGCCACCCCAAAGGGGAGTGAGCAGTTCTTC,CASSATPKGSEQFF
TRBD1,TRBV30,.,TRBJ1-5,TGTGCCTGGGCGACAGGGGTAAGTCAGCCCCAGCATTTT,CAWATGVSQPQHF
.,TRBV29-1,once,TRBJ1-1,TGCAGCGTTGTATGGGGGATTGACACTGAAGCTTTCTTT,CSVVWGIDTEAFF
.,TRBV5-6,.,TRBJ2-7,TGTGCCAGCAGCTACAGGGACGGGTACGAGCAGTACTTC,CASSYRDGYEQYF
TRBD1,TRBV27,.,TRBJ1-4,TGTGCCACTCGAAGCGGGACAGTAGATCTTGAAGGTGAAAAACTGTTTTTT,CATRSGTVDLEGEKLFF
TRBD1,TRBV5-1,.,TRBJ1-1,TGCGCCAGCAGCTTAGGCGGGACAGCGAACACTGAAGCTTTCTTT,CASSLGGTANTEAFF
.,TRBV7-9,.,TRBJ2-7,TGTGCCAGCAGCCGTACCTCGCCCTACGAGCAGTACTTC,CASSRTSPYEQYF
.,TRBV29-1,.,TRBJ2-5,TGCAGCGTCGCCACCCGCGTGGGGGAAGAGACCCAGTACTTC,CSVATRVGEETQYF
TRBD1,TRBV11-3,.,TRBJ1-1,TGTGCCAGCAGCCCGAGACAGGGCACTGAAGCTTTCTTT,CASSPRQGTEAFF
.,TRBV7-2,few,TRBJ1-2,TGTGCCAGCAGGATCCCTCAGGGGAACTATGGCTACACCTTC,CASRIPQGNYGYTF
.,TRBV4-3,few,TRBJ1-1,TGCGCCAGCAGCCAAGAGGGAGGTCGGAGCACTGAAGCTTTCTTT,CASSQEGGRSTEAFF
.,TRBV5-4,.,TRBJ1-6,TGTGCCAGCAGCTTGGGGGAGGGATTTAATTCACCCCTCCACTTT,CASSLGEGFNSPLHF
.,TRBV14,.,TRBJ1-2,TGTGCCAGCAGCCAAGAGGGGATTAAATCTTATGGCTACACCTTC,CASSQEGIKSYGYTF
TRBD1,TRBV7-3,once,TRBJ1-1,TGTGCCAGCAGCCCCGCCCCCGGGACAGGGACTGAAGCTTTCTTT,CASSPAPGTGTEAFF
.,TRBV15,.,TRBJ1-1,TGTGCCACCAGTTTGAACACTGAAGCTTTCTTT,CATSLNTEAFF